These T cell receptor beta chains were read from a single sample in a study of metastatic and nonmetastatic thyroid tumors. MiXCR was used by TCRdb to re-call the PCR reads. The sample consists of around 12,000 clones, approximately 30% of them appearing once. Sequenced sample: tumor tissue. These receptor sequences come from a female donor with papillary thyroid cancer or a benign thyroid nodule (not recorded which). Some clones in this sample may be carry-over from other donors' samples. CDR3s include the opening cysteine and the closing phenylalanine or tryptophan. A D gene is named only where the DNA matches it firmly. Clone size is not always given. Where it is, it says once, few, many or a class for expanded clones.

CDR3nt,CDR3aa,j_gene,d_gene,abundance,v_gene
TGTGCCAGCAGTGGGGACAGCGTCAATCAGCCCCAGCATTTT,CASSGDSVNQPQHF,TRBJ1-5,TRBD1,many,TRBV2
TGTGCCAGCAGCCGCTTAATCCTAGCGGGAGTTTCCCTAGACGAGCAGTACTTC,CASSRLILAGVSLDEQYF,TRBJ2-7,TRBD2,medium-sized,TRBV2
TGTGCCAGCAAAGAGGGAAACCCAGATACGCAGTATTTT,CASKEGNPDTQYF,TRBJ2-3,.,.,TRBV18
TGTGCCAGCACCATGACTAGCGGGAGGTCTTCCTACAATGAGCAGTTCTTC,CASTMTSGRSSYNEQFF,TRBJ2-1,TRBD2,many,TRBV16
TGTGCCAGCAGACGCTTGATGGATCAAGAGACCCAGTACTTC,CASRRLMDQETQYF,TRBJ2-5,.,few,TRBV6-2/TRBV6-3
TGTGCCAGCAGCCCAGACAACTGGAACACTGAAGCTTTCTTT,CASSPDNWNTEAFF,TRBJ1-1,.,.,TRBV5-4
TGCGCCAGCAGCCCCGGCGGGAGTGGGTACAATGAGCAGTTCTTC,CASSPGGSGYNEQFF,TRBJ2-1,TRBD2,.,TRBV5-1
TGCAGTGCTAGAGTCTGGACTAGCGGGAAAGGGTACGAGCAGTACTTC,CSARVWTSGKGYEQYF,TRBJ2-7,TRBD2,few,TRBV20-1
TGTGCCAGCAGCTCCCCTCGGGAGGGTAGCTCCTACGAGCAGTACTTC,CASSSPREGSSYEQYF,TRBJ2-7,TRBD2,medium-sized,TRBV7-9
TGTGCCACCGGCAGAGATGGGAACAGCTACGGCTACACCTTC,CATGRDGNSYGYTF,TRBJ1-2,.,.,TRBV15
TGTGCCAGCAGTTTGGGGCTCAGGAATGAGCAGTTCTTC,CASSLGLRNEQFF,TRBJ2-1,.,few,TRBV12-3/TRBV12-4
TGTGCCAGCAGCTTAATGGGGCTTGGTGGGGCCAACGTCCTGACTTTC,CASSLMGLGGANVLTF,TRBJ2-6,.,.,TRBV11-2
TGTGCCACCAGTGAACAGGTGAATCAGCCCCAGCATTTT,CATSEQVNQPQHF,TRBJ1-5,.,few,TRBV24-1
TGCAGCGTCCTGGTCGGGGGTCGAGGGGAGACCCAGTACTTC,CSVLVGGRGETQYF,TRBJ2-5,.,.,TRBV29-1
TGTGCCTGGAGTGTACAAGTGAACTATGGCTACACCTTC,CAWSVQVNYGYTF,TRBJ1-2,.,many,TRBV30
TGCGCCAGCAGCTTGGCCGGGACAGGGGTGGGCACTGAAGCTTTCTTT,CASSLAGTGVGTEAFF,TRBJ1-1,TRBD1,medium-sized,TRBV5-1
TGCGCCAGCAGCTTGGGGGAAGTCGGGACCTACGAGCAGTACTTC,CASSLGEVGTYEQYF,TRBJ2-7,.,.,TRBV5-1
TGTGCCTGGAGTGTAGAAGGGAACACTGAAGCTTTCTTT,CAWSVEGNTEAFF,TRBJ1-1,.,many,TRBV30
TGTGCCAGCAAAGGGCTAAGCGATGAGCAGTTCTTC,CASKGLSDEQFF,TRBJ2-1,.,.,TRBV2
TGCGCCAGCAGCCAAGGACTAGGCCCCTCCACAGATACGCAGTATTTT,CASSQGLGPSTDTQYF,TRBJ2-3,.,many,TRBV4-1
TGTGCCTGGAGTCCCGACCTTGGCTATGGCTACACCTTC,CAWSPDLGYGYTF,TRBJ1-2,.,.,TRBV30
TGCGCCAGCAGTTCGGGACTACTATACTACAATGAGCAGTTCTTC,CASSSGLLYYNEQFF,TRBJ2-1,TRBD2,.,TRBV5-1
TGTGCCAGCGGAGTTCGGAAGGGTGAGGGTTACGAGCAGTACTTC,CASGVRKGEGYEQYF,TRBJ2-7,.,.,TRBV28
TGTGCCAGCAGCTTACGACAGGGGGTCAACAATGAGCAGTTCTTC,CASSLRQGVNNEQFF,TRBJ2-1,TRBD1,medium-sized,TRBV7-3
TGTGCCAGCAGTTATGGTGACAGGACCCCCTACGAGCAGTACTTC,CASSYGDRTPYEQYF,TRBJ2-7,.,.,TRBV6-9
TGTGCCACCAGCATTGGGCCAGTAGAGACCCAGTACTTC,CATSIGPVETQYF,TRBJ2-5,.,few,TRBV15
TGTGCCAGCAGTTTCGGGGGCAGCGGAACTGAAGCTTTCTTT,CASSFGGSGTEAFF,TRBJ1-1,.,few,TRBV12-3/TRBV12-4
TGCAGTGCTCGGGCCCTCAGCACAGATACGCAGTATTTT,CSARALSTDTQYF,TRBJ2-3,.,medium-sized,TRBV20-1
TGTGCCAGCAGCCTTCAATCCCAGGAACAGGCTTTCTTT,CASSLQSQEQAFF,TRBJ1-1,.,.,TRBV28
TGTGCCAGCAGCTTAAGTAGGGGATTAAGGACCGGGGAGCTGTTTTTT,CASSLSRGLRTGELFF,TRBJ2-2,.,many,TRBV13
TGTGCCAGCAGCCCACGAGGGTCTAGCGGGAGGGCCTTCTACAATGAGCAGTTCTTC,CASSPRGSSGRAFYNEQFF,TRBJ2-1,TRBD2,many,TRBV4-2
TGTGCCAGCAGTTACGGGGGTGCAATGAACACTGAAGCTTTCTTT,CASSYGGAMNTEAFF,TRBJ1-1,.,.,TRBV6-2/TRBV6-3
TGTGCCGGACCAAGGATAGCGGTAGAATATTACGAGCAGTACTTC,CAGPRIAVEYYEQYF,TRBJ2-7,.,few,TRBV6-1
TGTGCCAGCAGCACTAGCGGGGGTTACGAGCAGTACTTC,CASSTSGGYEQYF,TRBJ2-7,TRBD2,.,TRBV11-2
TGTGCCTGGAGTGTAACCGGGCGCGGTGAGCAGTACTTC,CAWSVTGRGEQYF,TRBJ2-7,.,.,TRBV30
TGCAGTGCTAGAGAGGACGAGCAGTACTTC,CSAREDEQYF,TRBJ2-7,.,medium-sized,TRBV20-1
TGTGCCAGCAGTTTCAGGGCTGGGGCCAACGTCCTGACTTTC,CASSFRAGANVLTF,TRBJ2-6,.,many,TRBV12-3/TRBV12-4
TGCAGCGTCCAACCGGGGGGGGCGAATGGCAATCAGCCCCAGCATTTT,CSVQPGGANGNQPQHF,TRBJ1-5,.,medium-sized,TRBV29-1
TGTGCCAGCAGCTTAGTAGGACAGGGAGGCGAGCAGTACTTC,CASSLVGQGGEQYF,TRBJ2-7,TRBD1,many,TRBV7-9
TGTGCCAGCAGCCAGGGACTAGCGGGACGGGGAGATACGCAGTATTTT,CASSQGLAGRGDTQYF,TRBJ2-3,TRBD2,.,TRBV11-2
TGTGCCTGGAGCGCGGGACTTGAAGGCGAGCAGTACTTC,CAWSAGLEGEQYF,TRBJ2-7,.,.,TRBV30
TGCAGTGCTATAACCCTCGGGAACGAGCAGTACTTC,CSAITLGNEQYF,TRBJ2-7,.,.,TRBV20-1
TGTGCCAGCAGCCCCGGGGGGACGCTTAGAGAGACATATACGCAGTATTTT,CASSPGGTLRETYTQYF,TRBJ2-3,TRBD2,.,TRBV11-1
TGTGCCAGCAGCGGGACAGGGGTTGGGGCTGAAGCTTTCTTT,CASSGTGVGAEAFF,TRBJ1-1,TRBD1,few,TRBV6-2/TRBV6-3
TGTGCCAGCAACCCGGGACAGAGGACTGAAGCTTTCTTT,CASNPGQRTEAFF,TRBJ1-1,TRBD1,few,TRBV28
TGTGCCAGCAGCAGAAAGGGGACAGCGGGAGGGCCCTCTGGAGAGCAGTACTTC,CASSRKGTAGGPSGEQYF,TRBJ2-7,TRBD2,.,TRBV11-2
TGTGCCAGCAGTGAGGGGGGGAGCTCCTATAATTCACCCCTCCACTTT,CASSEGGSSYNSPLHF,TRBJ1-6,.,.,TRBV2
TGTGCCAGCAGGACCAGGTTGGTCCCCCTCCACTTT,CASRTRLVPLHF,TRBJ1-6,.,many,TRBV12-3/TRBV12-4
TGTGCCAGCAGCCCAGGACAGGGGGTCGATACGCAGTATTTT,CASSPGQGVDTQYF,TRBJ2-3,TRBD1,many,TRBV12-3/TRBV12-4
TGTGCCAGCAGTTTAGGGACAGGGAAGACCCAGTACTTC,CASSLGTGKTQYF,TRBJ2-5,TRBD1,many,TRBV28